A selection of T cell receptor beta chains follows, all from one sample in a study of T-cell reconstitution after alpha-beta-depleted transplantation in children. MiXCR, run by TCRdb on the PCR reads, gives a single entry per CDR3 protein. The sample has hundreds of thousands of distinct CDR3 sequences, over 10% seen once. This specimen was PBMCs, taken before TCRalphabeta/CD19-depleted stem cell transplant. Source of these receptors: a girl aged 2 to 9 with congenital amegakaryocytic thrombocytopenia, due to receive a stem cell transplant. Both conserved end residues are part of each CDR3. A D gene is named only where the DNA matches it firmly. Clone sizes are given selectively: once, few, many, or a class where the clone is expanded.

clone_size j_call d_call v_call cdr3_nt cdr3_aa
many TRBJ2-7 TRBD2 TRBV5-1 TGTGCCAGCAGTTTAGGGCTAGCGGGGTCCTACGAGCAGTACTTC CASSLGLAGSYEQYF
few TRBJ2-3 . TRBV5-1 TGCGCCAGCAGTAACGTCCTAGGCACAGATACGCAGTATTTT CASSNVLGTDTQYF
few TRBJ2-3 . TRBV29-1 TGCAGCGTTGAACTAATAGATACGCAGTATTTT CSVELIDTQYF
many TRBJ2-5 TRBD2 TRBV28 TGTGCCAGCAGTTTACCGGGACTAGCGACGGAGACCCAGTACTTC CASSLPGLATETQYF
. TRBJ2-4 . TRBV7-3 TGTGCCAGCAGCTTAAGTTGGGGTGGGGCCAAAAACATTCAGTACTTC CASSLSWGGAKNIQYF
few TRBJ2-1 TRBD2 TRBV4-1 TGCGCCAGCAGCCGGGGACTAGCGGGAGGAAGGTCCTACAATGAGCAGTTCTTC CASSRGLAGGRSYNEQFF
. TRBJ2-1 . TRBV7-2 TGTGCCAGCAGCCCCGCCATCGGGGGCTATAATGAGCAGTTCTTC CASSPAIGGYNEQFF
few TRBJ1-2 . TRBV5-1 TGCGCCAGCAGCTTTCGACAGAACTATGGCTACACCTTC CASSFRQNYGYTF
few TRBJ2-1 . TRBV7-3 TGTGCCAGCAGCTTAACGATCAGAAGCTCCTACAATGAGCAGTTCTTC CASSLTIRSSYNEQFF
. TRBJ2-1 . TRBV20-1 TGCAGTGCTAGAGACAGGCTAGAACCCTACAATGAGCAGTTCTTC CSARDRLEPYNEQFF
many TRBJ2-5 TRBD1 TRBV20-1 TGCAGTGCTAGCTCAACAGGGGCAAGCCAAGAGACCCAGTACTTC CSASSTGASQETQYF
many TRBJ2-7 TRBD2 TRBV11-2 TGTGCCAGCAGCTTAGGCTCGACTAGCGGGTACTACGAGCAGTACTTC CASSLGSTSGYYEQYF
few TRBJ1-1 . TRBV15 TGTGCCACCAGCAGAGACAGGGCGAACACTGAAGCTTTCTTT CATSRDRANTEAFF
few TRBJ1-4 . TRBV30 TGTGCCTGGAGTGTGGTCAGGGATGGAAAACTGTTTTTT CAWSVVRDGKLFF